These 24 T cell receptor beta chains came from one sample sequenced in a study of blood T cell repertoires in COVID-19. Here immunoSEQ multiplex PCR was the method, and the copy in TCRdb shows in-frame clones only, minus some. The repertoire holds about 180,000 clones, with roughly nine tenths as singletons. The sample comprised peripheral blood. These receptors were taken from a man in his 70s with active or convalescent COVID-19.

This clone was found a few times. The gene calls are TRBV7-2 and TRBJ2-1; 8 bases line up with TRBD2. The CDR3 totals 16 residues. Per the germline V gene, CDR1 is SGHTA and CDR2 is FQGNSA. V lost 1 base to trimming and J lost 6 bases; unmatched junction nucleotides: 8. CDR3 DNA: TGTGCCAGCAGCTTAGTCTCCGGGAGGGTGGGCAATGAGCAGTTCTTC. Amino acids: CASSLVSGRVGNEQFF.

This chain joins TRBV4-3 and TRBJ2-3; D ambiguous. Germline-derived CDR1 and CDR2 are LGHNA and YSLEER. The CDR3 has 14 amino acids. With 7 bases removed from V and 6 bases from J, the gap between germline ends came to 17 bases. In DNA form, the CDR3 reads TGCGCCAGCACTTGGGCCCCGTCCTCGGATACGCAGTATTTT. It yields the protein CASTWAPSSDTQYF.

The chain is built from TRBV9 and TRBJ2-5; the match to TRBD1 covers 7 bases. The CDR3 loop spans 15 amino acids. Germline V gene sequence: CDR1 SGDLS, CDR2 YYNGEE. Germline trimming cut 3 bases from V and 2 bases from J; bases unmatched to any gene: 7. The CDR3 sequence: CASSDRDRVQETQYF. The CDR3 DNA is TGTGCCAGCAGCGACCGAGACAGGGTACAAGAGACCCAGTACTTC.

The chain employs TRBV9 and TRBJ1-2, with 8 bases that match TRBD1. V was pared by 4 bases and J by 2 bases, with 4 bases of the junction left unmatched. This CDR3 contains 14 residues. In germline, CDR1 is SGDLS, CDR2 YYNGEE. The CDR3 sequence is CASSPGTGNYGYTF. DNA for the CDR3: TGTGCCAGCAGCCCAGGGACAGGCAACTATGGCTACACCTTC. Using reference TRBV9 and TRBJ1-2 for the parts outside the CDR3, the full variable domain is DSGVTQTPKHLITATGQRVTLRCSPRSGDLSVYWYQQSLDQGLQFLIQYYNGEERAKGNILERFSAQQFPDLHSELNLSSLELGDSALYFCASSPGTGNYGYTFGSGTRLTVV.

This chain joins TRBV14 and TRBJ2-3; a weak D match, TRBD2 (6 bases). CDR3 length equals 18 residues. V was trimmed by 4 bases and J by 0 bases, leaving 20 bases between them. Germline V gives CDR1 SGHDN, CDR2 FVKESK. Written as DNA, the CDR3 is TGTGCCAGCAGCCGTCACACCGCGGGGTGGGCCAGCACAGATACGCAGTATTTT. Amino acids: CASSRHTAGWASTDTQYF.

As concerns this clone: Other DNA sequences in the same sample also yield this CDR3. This sequence joins TRBV18 and TRBJ1-1; D unresolved. The CDR3 spans 13 residues. Germline V gene lookup returns CDR1 KGHSH and CDR2 LQKENI. V lost 3 bases and J lost 2, with 7 bases in between. Here the CDR3 reads CASSPQRNTEAFF. The CDR3 DNA is TGTGCCAGCTCACCGCAGCGTAACACTGAAGCTTTCTTT.

This clone has more than one count but fewer than ten. The chain recombines TRBV10-3 with TRBJ1-6, with D uncertain. Germline CDR1 is ENHRY and CDR2 is SYGVKD. The CDR3 covers 12 residues. V lost 3 bases and J 16 bases, leaving 13 bases between the germline ends. The DNA for the CDR3 is TGTGCCATCAGTGAAGGTGAACGGGGACTCCACTTT. Amino acid sequence: CAISEGERGLHF.

The V and J genes are TRBV19 and TRBJ2-1, with a weak D call TRBD2 (6 bases). Germline V gene lookup returns CDR1 LNHDA and CDR2 SQIVND (reference sequence). The CDR3 has 17 residues. The V and J ends lost 4 bases and 7 bases respectively, with 23 bases between them. The CDR3 DNA reads as TGTGCCAGTAGTAGAAGACAGAGCGGTGCGGGATGGAATGAGCAGTTCTTC. Translating it yields CASSRRQSGAGWNEQFF.

The J gene is TRBJ2-1, the V gene TRBV7-2; 9 nucleotides agree with TRBD1. There are 19 residues in the CDR3. CDR1 SGHTA and CDR2 FQGNSA come from the germline V gene. The junction had 16 bases not matched to a gene; V was cut back by 5 bases and J by 2 bases. In nucleotides, the CDR3 is TGTGCCAGCAGCCCCGGGACAGGGCCCCGACTGGAAACCTACAATGAGCAGTTCTTC. It is translated as CASSPGTGPRLETYNEQFF.

The chain links TRBV5-1 to TRBJ1-1; D remains ambiguous. Germline V CDR1 and CDR2: SGHRS, YFSETQ. V dropped 0 bases and J dropped 1 base, with 13 bases sitting between them. This CDR3 contains 16 residues. Written as DNA, the CDR3 is TGCGCCAGCAGCTTGGGAGCCGGGGAAGGGAACACTGAAGCTTTCTTT. This sequence encodes CASSLGAGEGNTEAFF. The whole variable domain, filled in from reference TRBV5-1 and TRBJ1-1, reads KAGVTQTPRYLIKTRGQQVTLSCSPISGHRSVSWYQQTPGQGLQFLFEYFSETQRNKGNFPGRFSGRQFSNSRSEMNVSTLELGDSALYLCASSLGAGEGNTEAFFGQGTRLTVV.

The rearrangement links TRBV20-1 to TRBJ1-2; 9 bases map to TRBD1. The V gene's germline CDR1 is DFQATT and CDR2 SNEGSKA (reference sequence). The CDR3 is 13 amino acids. With 3 bases clipped from V and 8 bases from J, the junction kept 7 bases outside the gene matches. CDR3 residues: CSASGGTGSGYTF. The CDR3 DNA reads TGCAGTGCTAGTGGGGGGACAGGGAGCGGCTACACCTTC.

The chain has TRBV7-2 and TRBJ2-2; TRBD2 agrees at 11 bases. V was pared by 3 bases and J by 1 base, with 7 bases of the junction left unmatched. The CDR3 has 18 amino acids. Germline V CDR1 and CDR2: SGHTA, FQGNSA. The DNA for the CDR3 is TGTGCCAGCAGCTTTAGACCTAGCGGGGGGCGGAACACCGGGGAGCTGTTTTTT. It encodes CASSFRPSGGRNTGELFF.

The chain uses TRBV28 and TRBJ1-6; D may be TRBD1 (5 bases). V lost 6 bases and J lost 10, with 13 bases in between. Germline CDR1 reads MDHEN; CDR2 reads SYDVKM. The CDR3 spans 13 residues. In DNA form, the CDR3 reads TGTGCCAGCAGCACCCCGGGGGGATCACCCCTCCACTTT. It codes for CASSTPGGSPLHF.

V gene TRBV6-6 combines with J gene TRBJ2-1; tentative D call: TRBD1 (5 bases). Looked up from germline, CDR1 is MNHNY and CDR2 is SVGAGI (reference sequence). This CDR3 region has 15 residues. The V end lost 2 bases, the J end lost 0 bases, and 8 bases lay between the germline ends. In DNA, the CDR3 is TGTGCCAGCAGTTACGGGGCCATCTCCTACAATGAGCAGTTCTTC. This sequence encodes CASSYGAISYNEQFF.

J is TRBJ2-1 and V is TRBV19, with a tentative D call TRBD1 (5 bases). The CDR3 consists of 12 residues. Looked up from germline, CDR1 is LNHDA and CDR2 is SQIVND (reference sequence). V gave up 2 bases and J gave up 15 bases, with 14 bases separating them. Written as DNA, the CDR3 is TGTGCCAGTAGTATATTAGGCAGGGATGTGTTCTTC. Translating it yields CASSILGRDVFF.

The chain combines TRBV12-3 or TRBV12-4 with TRBJ1-1; a possible D gene is TRBD1 (6 bases). The CDR3 sequence is 12 residues long. Trimming took off 6 bases at V and 10 bases at J, with 15 bases between the two ends. The chain's CDR3 is CASSPGQRGAFF. The CDR3 bases are TGTGCCAGCAGCCCAGGACAGCGTGGAGCTTTCTTT.

The chain combines TRBV11-2 with TRBJ2-7; TRBD2 is a possible D gene (5 bases). V shed 2 bases and J shed 9 bases, with 11 bases lying between them. The CDR3 extends over 12 amino acids. CDR1 and CDR2 (germline): SGHAT, FQNNGV. CDR3 sequence: CASSLSGSRQYF. The CDR3 DNA follows: TGTGCCAGCAGCTTATCGGGGTCTCGGCAGTACTTC.

This clone was observed a handful of times. The CDR3 region is CSASTRTNTGELFF. In DNA, the CDR3 is TGCAGTGCTAGTACCAGAACGAACACCGGGGAGCTGTTTTTT. This chain joins TRBV20-1 and TRBJ2-2; D is unresolved. The CDR3 spans 14 residues. Germline CDR1 DFQATT, CDR2 SNEGSKA (reference sequence). Trimming removed 3 bases at V and 0 bases at J, with 8 bases between.

The chain uses TRBV5-4 and TRBJ2-1; maybe TRBD2 (6 bases). CDR3 length: 12 residues. The germline V gene has CDR1 SGHNT and CDR2 YYREEE (reference sequence). Trimming took off 4 bases at V and 4 bases at J, with 6 bases between the two ends. CDR3 region: CASSRGYNEQFF. Here the CDR3 DNA reads TGTGCCAGCAGCCGGGGGTACAATGAGCAGTTCTTC.

The rearrangement links TRBV19 to TRBJ1-5, with a possible D match to TRBD1 (5 bases). CDR1 is LNHDA, CDR2 SQIVND, per germline (reference sequence). The V end was cut by 6 bases, the J end by 3 bases, with 21 bases between. This CDR3 is built from 17 residues. The CDR3 coding sequence is TGTGCCAGTAGGGGGGGACCCAGGGCCAAGAACAATCAGCCCCAGCATTTT. Its translation: CASRGGPRAKNNQPQHF.

This clone was found a few times. The chain is built from TRBV5-4 and TRBJ2-5; 11 positions match TRBD2. Germline lookup yields CDR1 SGHNT and CDR2 YYREEE (reference sequence). The CDR3 covers 16 residues. With 5 bases clipped from V and 5 bases from J, the junction kept 11 bases outside the gene matches. The CDR3 nucleotides are TGTGCCAGCAGGGGGGGACTAGCGGAGAAGACGGAGACCCAGTACTTC. Translated: CASRGGLAEKTETQYF.

The CDR3 sequence is CASSPPSVNTEAFF. In DNA form, the CDR3 reads TGTGCCAGCTCTCCTCCCAGTGTGAACACTGAAGCTTTCTTT. The chain is built from TRBV18 and TRBJ1-1, with D uncertain. The CDR3 is 14 amino acids. V lost 6 bases and J lost 0, with 11 bases in between. In germline, CDR1 is KGHSH, CDR2 LQKENI.

V is TRBV2 and J is TRBJ2-7; 7 bases line up with TRBD1. Germline V lookup: CDR1 SNHLY, CDR2 FYNNEI. With V trimmed by 8 bases and J by 2 bases, 9 bases remained unmatched. This CDR3 spans 14 amino acids. DNA for the CDR3: TGTGCCAGCTTTCAGAGGGGGCAAACCTACGAGCAGTACTTC. Protein sequence: CASFQRGQTYEQYF.

The CDR3 coding sequence is TGTGCCAGCAGCGCGGGACTAGCGGGAGGAGGCACAGATACGCAGTATTTT. This sequence encodes CASSAGLAGGGTDTQYF. The chain couples TRBV7-2 to TRBJ2-3; 15 positions agree with TRBD2. Germline CDR1 SGHTA, CDR2 FQGNSA. V was pared by 5 bases and J by 1 base, with 4 bases of the junction left unmatched. This CDR3 has 17 residues. Supplemented by reference TRBV7-2 and TRBJ2-3, the full variable domain reads GAGVSQSPSNKVTEKGKDVELRCDPISGHTALYWYRQSLGQGLEFLIYFQGNSAPDKSGLPSDRFSAERTGGSVSTLTIQRTQQEDSAVYLCASSAGLAGGGTDTQYFGPGTRLTVL.